The present T cell receptor (beta chain) was sequenced within a study of cytomegalovirus exposure and HLA in healthy donors. The overall study: The 666 first-cohort repertoires shared a platform with the approximately 110 validation repertoires, as reported in a later analysis.

The donors were part of the roughly 130-subject validation cohort, which stood apart from the roughly 640-subject first cohort. Sequencing used immunoSEQ multiplex PCR; TCRdb keeps in-frame clones, though not all of them. In the table there are about 240,000 clones, 85% to 90% of which are singletons. Between the trimmed V and J ends, which lost 4 bases and 4 bases, there was a span of 19 bases. The CDR3 sequence is 15 residues long. Germline V gene sequence: CDR1 GTSNPN, CDR2 SVGIG (reference sequence). The chain joins TRBV30 to TRBJ1-2; the D is unclear. The TCR comes from a young man in good health and CMV-seronegative. The sequencing sample was made of PBMCs. The CDR3 protein is CAWTKQTERIYGYTF. The CDR3 DNA is TGTGCCTGGACCAAACAAACCGAGCGAATCTATGGCTACACCTTC.